This T cell receptor beta chain appears in the sequencing data of a study of blood T cell repertoires in COVID-19. Across the study: Some COVID-19 samples were acute and others convalescent; all came from the United States, Italy and Spain.

Authors' data handling: Nucleated cell counts were estimated from reference gene primer amplification. Measured with immunoSEQ multiplex PCR; TCRdb has only the in-frame clones, and not every one. Clone size and V and J calls were adopted from that table, with D and trimming inferred from the DNA. The top ten hold under 6% of the sample, which has 35,000 to 55,000 clones, roughly nine tenths seen once. Germline CDR1 is SGHDT and CDR2 is YYEEEE. There are 14 residues in the CDR3. The V gene end was trimmed by 0 bases and the J gene end by 6 bases; junction bases not matched to a gene: 2. This chain joins TRBV5-6 and TRBJ1-2; 10 bases are a match to TRBD1. Sample: peripheral blood. The receptor comes from a human donor in a cohort sampled during active COVID-19. CDR3 region: CASSLVTGGDGYTF. CDR3 sequence (DNA): TGTGCCAGCAGCTTGGTGACAGGGGGCGATGGCTACACCTTC.